A selection of T cell receptor beta chains follows, all from one sample in a study of blood T cell repertoires in COVID-19. The table came from immunoSEQ multiplex PCR; TCRdb's copy has only in-frame clones and leaves some out. The sample contains hundreds of thousands of clones, roughly 90% of which appear only once. Material: peripheral blood. All receptors come from a young woman with active or convalescent COVID-19. Both conserved end residues are part of each CDR3.

j_call: TRBJ1-1; v_call: TRBV6-5; cdr3_length: 16; cdr3_aa: CASSSDRGAVGTEAFF
j_call: TRBJ2-2; v_call: TRBV10-3; cdr3_length: 15; cdr3_aa: CAIGQVVRDTGELFF
j_call: TRBJ1-1; v_call: TRBV19; cdr3_length: 12; cdr3_aa: CASSQMNTEAFF
j_call: TRBJ1-3; v_call: TRBV18; cdr3_length: 15; cdr3_aa: CASSPLSGTGNTIYF
j_call: TRBJ1-1; v_call: TRBV5-4; cdr3_length: 14; cdr3_aa: CASSLGRGGTEAFF
j_call: TRBJ2-1; v_call: TRBV7-9; cdr3_length: 14; cdr3_aa: CASSNGQTYNEQFF
j_call: TRBJ1-1; v_call: TRBV6-1; cdr3_length: 14; cdr3_aa: CASSEQGSITEAFF
j_call: TRBJ2-4; v_call: TRBV5-1; cdr3_length: 13; cdr3_aa: CASSFWAGDIQYF
j_call: TRBJ2-7; v_call: TRBV19; cdr3_length: 17; cdr3_aa: CASSNPGQVVRFYEQYF
j_call: TRBJ1-4; v_call: TRBV6-5; cdr3_length: 14; cdr3_aa: CASREGREGEKLFF
j_call: TRBJ1-2; v_call: TRBV10-3; cdr3_length: 15; cdr3_aa: CAISTGQGGVYGYTF
j_call: TRBJ1-6; v_call: TRBV6-2/TRBV6-3; cdr3_length: 15; cdr3_aa: CASSDLLTGGSPLHF
j_call: TRBJ1-6; v_call: TRBV5-1; cdr3_length: 17; cdr3_aa: CASSGYPGQGSNSPLHF
j_call: TRBJ2-1; v_call: TRBV3-1/TRBV3-2; cdr3_length: 14; cdr3_aa: CASSAPTSYNEQFF
j_call: TRBJ1-1; v_call: TRBV19; cdr3_length: 13; cdr3_aa: CASSGTSNTEAFF
j_call: TRBJ2-2; v_call: TRBV27; cdr3_length: 16; cdr3_aa: CASSFRGQLSTGELFF
j_call: TRBJ2-2; v_call: TRBV5-1; cdr3_length: 21; cdr3_aa: CASRDPWGQGGNWGNTGELFF
j_call: TRBJ1-1; v_call: TRBV6-5; cdr3_length: 15; cdr3_aa: CASSPVGKGATEAFF
j_call: TRBJ2-7; v_call: TRBV19; cdr3_length: 13; cdr3_aa: CASSPGGAYEQYF
j_call: TRBJ1-1; v_call: TRBV6-5; cdr3_length: 14; cdr3_aa: CASTRVGVNTEAFF
j_call: TRBJ2-2; v_call: TRBV3-1/TRBV3-2; cdr3_length: 16; cdr3_aa: CASSQQLAPNTGELFF
j_call: TRBJ1-1; v_call: TRBV30; cdr3_length: 14; cdr3_aa: CAWSVVGRNTEAFF
j_call: TRBJ1-1; v_call: TRBV9; cdr3_length: 14; cdr3_aa: CASSPGSRNTEAFF
j_call: TRBJ2-5; v_call: TRBV29-1; cdr3_length: 14; cdr3_aa: CSVDLAGGKETQYF
j_call: TRBJ1-3; v_call: TRBV18; cdr3_length: 15; cdr3_aa: CASSPSQYSGNTIYF
j_call: TRBJ1-6; v_call: TRBV7-2; cdr3_length: 17; cdr3_aa: CASSSSGFGSYNSPLHF